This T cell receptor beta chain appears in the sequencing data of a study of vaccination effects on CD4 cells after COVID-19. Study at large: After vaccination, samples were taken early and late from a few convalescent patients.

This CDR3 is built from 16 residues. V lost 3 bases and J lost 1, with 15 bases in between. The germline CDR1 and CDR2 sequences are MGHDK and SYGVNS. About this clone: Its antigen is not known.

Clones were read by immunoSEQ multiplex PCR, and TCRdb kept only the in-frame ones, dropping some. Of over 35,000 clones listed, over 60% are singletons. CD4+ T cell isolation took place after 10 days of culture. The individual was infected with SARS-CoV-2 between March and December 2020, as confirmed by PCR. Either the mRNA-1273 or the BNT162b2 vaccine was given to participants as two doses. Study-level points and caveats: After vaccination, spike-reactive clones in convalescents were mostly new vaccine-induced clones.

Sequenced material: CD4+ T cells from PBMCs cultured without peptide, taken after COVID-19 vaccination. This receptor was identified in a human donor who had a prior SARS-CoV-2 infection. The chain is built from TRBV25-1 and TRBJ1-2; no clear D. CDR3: CASSDLQRTYNYGYTF. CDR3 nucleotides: TGTGCCAGCAGTGACCTACAGCGAACTTATAACTATGGCTACACCTTC.